This TCR beta chain was captured by sequencing in a study of blood T cell repertoires in COVID-19. The junction had 6 bases not matched to a gene; V was cut back by 5 bases and J by 3 bases. The CDR3 has 15 residues. CDR1 and CDR2 (germline): SGHVS, FQNEAQ. Original analysis: Researchers report that nucleated cell counts were estimated from reference gene primer amplification. Libraries were prepared by immunoSEQ multiplex PCR; TCRdb keeps only in-frame clonotypes and omits some of them. V, J and clone size derive from that table, while D and trimming were established from the DNA sequence. The table records 150,000 to 200,000 clones, 80% to 90% of them present only once.

Source material: peripheral blood. This clonotype originated in a woman aged 40 to 50 with COVID-19, enrolled during active disease. V gene TRBV7-8 combines with J gene TRBJ1-4; 7 nucleotides line up with TRBD1. CDR3 protein: CASSRTGVANEKLFF. DNA for the CDR3: TGTGCCAGCAGCAGAACAGGGGTAGCTAATGAAAAACTGTTTTTT.